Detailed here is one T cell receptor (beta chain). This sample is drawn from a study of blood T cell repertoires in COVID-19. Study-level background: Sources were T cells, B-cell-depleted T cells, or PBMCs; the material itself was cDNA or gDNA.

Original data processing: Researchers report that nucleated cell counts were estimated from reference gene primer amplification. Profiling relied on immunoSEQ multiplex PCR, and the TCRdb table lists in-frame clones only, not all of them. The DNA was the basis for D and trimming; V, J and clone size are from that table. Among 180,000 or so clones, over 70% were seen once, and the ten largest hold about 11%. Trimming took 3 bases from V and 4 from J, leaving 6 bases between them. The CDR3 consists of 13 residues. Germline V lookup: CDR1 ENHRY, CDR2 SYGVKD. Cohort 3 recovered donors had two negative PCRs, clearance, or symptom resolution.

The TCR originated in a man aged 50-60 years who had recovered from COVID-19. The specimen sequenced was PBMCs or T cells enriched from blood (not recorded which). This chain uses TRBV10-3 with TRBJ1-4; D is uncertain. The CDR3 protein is CAISDDNNEKLFF. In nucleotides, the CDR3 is TGTGCCATCAGTGATGACAATAATGAAAAACTGTTTTTT.